This T cell receptor beta chain appears in the sequencing data of a study of early T cells in non-severe SARS-CoV-2 infection. Study-wide context: The authors sequenced bulk RNA from unsorted whole blood, leaving chains unpaired.

This clonotype turned up a few times. Attachment of unique molecular identifiers was made to individual cDNA molecules. From the 5' RACE reads, TCRdb called clonotypes with MiXCR, one entry per CDR3 protein. The sample records about 100,000 distinct CDR3 sequences, about 13% being singletons. The trim removed 5 bases at V and 1 base at J, leaving 6 bases unmatched. Per germline, CDR1 KGHSH and CDR2 LQKENI. This CDR3 is 18 amino acids long. The TCR originated in an adult who was a healthcare worker with PCR-confirmed SARS-CoV-2 infection or an uninfected control (not recorded which). The sequenced material came from whole blood. The V and J genes are TRBV18 and TRBJ2-3, with 16 bases fitting TRBD2. CDR3 nucleotides: TGTGCCAGCTCATCCGGGACTAGCGGGGGGGCCGGCACAGATACGCAGTATTTT. Protein product: CASSSGTSGGAGTDTQYF. Supplemented by reference TRBV18 and TRBJ2-3, the full variable domain reads NAGVMQNPRHLVRRRGQEARLRCSPMKGHSHVYWYRQLPEEGLKFMVYLQKENIIDESGMPKERFSAEFPKEGPSILRIQQVVRGDSAAYFCASSSGTSGGAGTDTQYFGPGTRLTVL.